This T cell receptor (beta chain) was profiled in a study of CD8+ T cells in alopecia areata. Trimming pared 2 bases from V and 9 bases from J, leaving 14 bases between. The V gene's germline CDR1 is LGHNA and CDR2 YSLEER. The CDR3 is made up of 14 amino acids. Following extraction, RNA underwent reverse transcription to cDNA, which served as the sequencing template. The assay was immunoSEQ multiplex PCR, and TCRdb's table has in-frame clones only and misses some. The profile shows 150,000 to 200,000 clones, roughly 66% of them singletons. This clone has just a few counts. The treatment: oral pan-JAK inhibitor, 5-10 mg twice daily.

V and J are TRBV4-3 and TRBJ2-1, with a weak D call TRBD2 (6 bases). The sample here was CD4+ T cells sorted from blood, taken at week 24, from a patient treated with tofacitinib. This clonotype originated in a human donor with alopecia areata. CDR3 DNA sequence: TGCGCCAGCAGCCAAAGCGGAAACGGGGGTGAGCAGTTCTTC. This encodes CASSQSGNGGEQFF.